A selection of T cell receptor beta chains follows, all from one sample in a study of blood T cell repertoires in COVID-19. The protocol was immunoSEQ multiplex PCR, while the TCRdb copy is restricted to in-frame clones and leaves out a portion. The profile shows approximately 190,000 clones, around 83% of them singletons. The sample consisted of peripheral blood. The receptors stem from a woman in her thirties or forties with acute or convalescent COVID-19. The CDR3 runs from the conserved cysteine through the conserved F or W. The D gene is left open where the match is weak. Only part of the rows carry a size: once, few, many, or a class if the clone is expanded.

>once|-|TRBV5-1|TRBJ1-5
CASSLGEVSNQPQHF
TGCGCCAGCAGCTTGGGAGAGGTTAGCAATCAGCCCCAGCATTTT
>-|-|TRBV25-1|TRBJ2-5
CASSEAGAPETQYF
TGTGCCAGCAGTGAAGCAGGGGCCCCAGAGACCCAGTACTTC
>-|TRBD1|TRBV4-1|TRBJ1-3
CASRGQRNTIYF
TGCGCCAGCCGGGGACAGCGAAACACCATATATTTT
>few|-|TRBV30|TRBJ1-2
CAWSLRRGYTF
TGTGCCTGGAGTCTGCGTCGTGGCTACACCTTC
>few|TRBD1|TRBV28|TRBJ1-6
CASSMTGEEESPLHF
TGTGCCAGCAGTATGACAGGGGAAGAAGAGTCACCCCTCCACTTT
>once|-|TRBV27|TRBJ1-2
CASRLGGAHYGYTF
TGTGCCAGCAGATTGGGAGGGGCCCACTATGGCTACACCTTC
>-|TRBD2|TRBV15|TRBJ2-7
CATSRGGTSGSLQYF
TGTGCCACCAGCAGAGGAGGGACTAGCGGGAGTCTGCAGTACTTC
>-|-|TRBV7-9|TRBJ2-1
CASSLGSGEVHEQFF
TGTGCCAGCAGCTTAGGGTCGGGAGAGGTGCATGAGCAGTTCTTC
>-|-|TRBV7-2|TRBJ2-7
CASSATGTGAYEQYF
TGTGCCAGCAGCGCCACCGGGACGGGAGCCTACGAGCAGTACTTC
>-|TRBD1|TRBV12-5|TRBJ2-7
CASGLVFVRGQFSYEQYF
TGTGCTAGTGGTTTGGTATTTGTTAGGGGACAGTTCTCCTACGAGCAGTACTTC
>-|-|TRBV28|TRBJ1-2
CASAYRLDYGYTF
TGTGCCAGCGCTTACAGGCTCGACTATGGCTACACCTTC
>-|TRBD2|TRBV6-5|TRBJ2-1
CASRSGVYNEQFF
TGTGCCAGCAGGAGCGGGGTGTACAATGAGCAGTTCTTC